Listed here are 8 T cell receptor beta chains from one sample, sequenced in a study of immune characterization of retroperitoneal liposarcoma. TCRdb re-derived calls from the PCR reads in MiXCR, one entry per CDR3 protein. The sample holds 10,000 or so distinct CDR3 sequences, 28% seen once. Sequences were obtained from tumor tissue. All receptors derive from a male donor with retroperitoneal liposarcoma.

This clonotype was picked up many times. The CDR3 DNA reads TGTGCCAGCAGTTTATCCGGGACTAGCGGGTACTTTAGCTCCTACGAGCAGTACTTC. It codes for CASSLSGTSGYFSSYEQYF. The rearrangement uses TRBV27 and TRBJ2-1, with TRBD2 identical over 12 bases. The DNA end lines up better with TRBJ2-7; the J call may be wrong. This CDR3 has 19 residues. Germline values: CDR1 MNHEY, CDR2 SMNVEV (reference sequence).

Sample share makes this clonotype medium-sized. In nucleotides, the CDR3 is TGTGCCAGCAGTGAGAGCGGGGGTGTCAATGAGCAGTTCTTC. Translation: CASSESGGVNEQFF. This chain connects TRBV6-1 to TRBJ2-1; 8 bases align to TRBD2. The germline V gene has CDR1 MNHNS and CDR2 SASEGT. Trimming cost V 3 bases and J 6 bases; bases outside gene matches: 4. CDR3 length: 14 residues.

The chain links TRBV4-1 to TRBJ2-1; TRBD2 is a possible D gene (5 bases). The V end lost 1 base, the J end lost 10 bases, and 17 bases lay between the germline ends. The CDR3 has 15 amino acids. Germline V gene lookup returns CDR1 MGHRA and CDR2 YSYEKL. The CDR3 nucleotides read TGCGCCAGCAGCCAAGGTGGTGGGAGCTCCTACGAGCAGTTCTTC. Its translation: CASSQGGGSSYEQFF.

There are a few counts of this clonotype. This chain links TRBV6-1 with TRBJ2-1; 7 nucleotides align to TRBD2. V was clipped by 5 bases and J by 13 bases; unmatched bases: 17. Germline CDR1 and CDR2: MNHNS and SASEGT. This CDR3 spans 15 amino acids. CDR3 loop: CASSMSGDAKNIQFF. Here the CDR3 DNA reads TGTGCCAGCAGTATGAGCGGGGATGCCAAAAACATTCAGTTCTTC.

The chain has TRBV6-6 and TRBJ2-6; perhaps TRBD2 as D (5 bases). Trimming left V 1 base short and J 1 base short, with 5 bases between. CDR1 and CDR2 (germline): MNHNY, SVGAGI (reference sequence). The CDR3 loop spans 15 amino acids. Here the CDR3 reads CASSYWTSGANVLTF. DNA for the CDR3: TGTGCCAGCAGTTACTGGACTTCTGGGGCCAACGTCCTGACTTTC.

The sample holds many counts of this clonotype. V gene TRBV6-1 combines with J gene TRBJ1-2, with D possibly matching TRBD1 (5 bases). This CDR3 is 13 amino acids long. Germline V gene data show CDR1 as MNHNS and CDR2 as SASEGT. Trimming removed 6 bases at V and 5 bases at J, with 13 bases between. The CDR3 region is CASRKTGAYGYTF. The CDR3, as DNA: TGTGCCAGCAGAAAAACAGGAGCTTATGGCTACACCTTC.

The sample holds a few counts of this clonotype. The V and J genes are TRBV6-1 and TRBJ2-1, with D hard to call. Matching the DNA end better, TRBJ2-7 makes the J call doubtful. The germline gives CDR1 MNHNS, CDR2 SASEGT. The CDR3 consists of 14 residues. CDR3 DNA sequence: TGTGCCAGCAGTTTGGCGTCATCCTACAATGAGCAGTACTTC. Protein: CASSLASSYNEQYF.

The CDR3 sequence is CASSLSLREQFF. The CDR3 nucleotides are TGTGCCAGCAGTCTATCTCTGCGCGAGCAGTTCTTC. J is TRBJ2-1 and V is TRBV6-1, with D unclear. The V gene's germline CDR1 is MNHNS and CDR2 SASEGT. This CDR3 contains 12 residues. V lost 5 bases and J lost 10, with 12 bases in between.